These 25 T cell receptor beta chains originate from one sample sequenced in a study of blood T cell repertoires in COVID-19. Sequencing was performed with immunoSEQ multiplex PCR; in TCRdb, only in-frame clones are kept and a portion is missing. Of fewer than 350,000 clones detected, 81% appear once; the ten largest clones hold around 2.9%. The sequenced sample was peripheral blood. These receptor sequences come from a woman aged 55-69 years with active or convalescent COVID-19.

The CDR3 coding sequence is TGTGCCAGCAGTTACCCGTCCCAGGAAGCTTCCTCCTACGAGCAGTACTTC. Encoded protein: CASSYPSQEASSYEQYF. This rearrangement joins TRBV6-2 or TRBV6-3 to TRBJ2-7, with D unresolved. Between the trimmed V and J ends, which lost 2 bases and 0 bases, there was a span of 17 bases. There are 17 residues in the CDR3. Germline CDR1 reads MNHEY; CDR2 reads SVGEGT.

The chain carries TRBV6-2 or TRBV6-3 and TRBJ1-4; unclear D gene. Germline CDR1 reads MNHEY; CDR2 reads SVGEGT. The CDR3 is 15 residues long. Trimming took off 0 bases at V and 4 bases at J, with 9 bases between the two ends. DNA of the CDR3: TGTGCCAGCAGTTACTCCTGGGCCGGTAATGAAAAACTGTTTTTT. Translating gives CASSYSWAGNEKLFF.

This chain connects TRBV15 to TRBJ1-5; D gene unclear. The CDR3 is 15 amino acids. Germline V gene lookup returns CDR1 LNHNV and CDR2 YYDKDF (reference sequence). V shed 1 base and J shed 3 bases, with 10 bases lying between them. The CDR3 region is CATSRVIESNQPQHF. In DNA form, the CDR3 reads TGTGCCACCAGCAGAGTAATAGAATCCAATCAGCCCCAGCATTTT. The full variable domain, with the rest looked up from reference TRBV15 and TRBJ1-5, is DAMVIQNPRYQVTQFGKPVTLSCSQTLNHNVMYWYQQKSSQAPKLLFHYYDKDFNNEADTPDNFQSRRPNTSFCFLDIRSPGLGDTAMYLCATSRVIESNQPQHFGDGTRLSIL.

The chain links TRBV10-3 to TRBJ2-7, with D possibly TRBD1 on 6 matching bases. V was clipped by 5 bases and J by 2 bases, with 19 bases between them. CDR1 ENHRY and CDR2 SYGVKD come from the germline V gene. CDR3 length equals 16 residues. The CDR3 region has the DNA TGTGCCATCAGTCTAAAGGACAGCGGAACGACCTACGAGCAGTACTTC. It encodes CAISLKDSGTTYEQYF.

The chain links TRBV7-8 to TRBJ2-3, with a tentative D call TRBD1 (5 bases). CDR1 is SGHVS, CDR2 FQNEAQ, per germline. The CDR3 totals 17 residues. Trimming cost V 6 bases and J 0 bases, with 19 bases left between them. The CDR3 reads CASRHYLGLQSTDTQYF. For the CDR3, the DNA is TGTGCCAGCAGGCATTACTTGGGGCTACAGAGCACAGATACGCAGTATTTT.

DNA for the CDR3: TGTGCCATCAGTGAGGAACAGGGGGTCACTGGGGCCAACGTCCTGACTTTC. Its protein is CAISEEQGVTGANVLTF. The chain links TRBV10-3 to TRBJ2-6, with 8 bases lining up with TRBD1. Germline loops: CDR1 ENHRY, CDR2 SYGVKD. Trimming at V came to 2 bases and at J to 2 bases, leaving 5 bases not matched to a gene. CDR3 size: 17 residues.

This chain links TRBV12-3 or TRBV12-4 with TRBJ2-3, with D maybe TRBD2 (6 bases). The CDR3 loop spans 13 amino acids. With 7 bases removed from V and 7 bases from J, the gap between germline ends came to 15 bases. Written as DNA, the CDR3 is TGTGCCAGCACCCAAAGACTAGTAAATACGCAGTATTTT. This gives the protein CASTQRLVNTQYF.

This chain links TRBV18 with TRBJ1-5, with 12 nucleotides matching TRBD1. The CDR3 is 16 amino acids. CDR1 is KGHSH and CDR2 is LQKENI in the germline V gene. Trimming cost V 3 bases and J 7 bases; bases outside gene matches: 7. The CDR3 nucleotides are TGTGCCAGCTCACCTGCCGGGACAGGGGGCCGACAGCCCCAGCATTTT. It encodes CASSPAGTGGRQPQHF. The full variable domain, its missing parts supplied by reference TRBV18 and TRBJ1-5, is NAGVMQNPRHLVRRRGQEARLRCSPMKGHSHVYWYRQLPEEGLKFMVYLQKENIIDESGMPKERFSAEFPKEGPSILRIQQVVRGDSAAYFCASSPAGTGGRQPQHFGDGTRLSIL.

The chain carries TRBV4-1 and TRBJ2-1; no reliable D call. The CDR3 loop spans 14 amino acids. The germline CDR1 and CDR2 sequences are MGHRA and YSYEKL. V was shortened by 2 bases and J by 2 bases, with 7 bases between the two germline ends. The CDR3 here is CASSQLVPYNEQFF. CDR3 nucleotides: TGCGCCAGCAGCCAACTAGTACCCTACAATGAGCAGTTCTTC.

This clone was seen just once. J is TRBJ2-7 and V is TRBV28, with 8 nucleotides matching TRBD1. Trimming at V came to 4 bases and at J to 3 bases, leaving 17 bases not matched to a gene. CDR1 and CDR2 (germline): MDHEN, SYDVKM. CDR3 length: 18 amino acids. The CDR3 sequence: CASSSTSGQGHILYEQYF. CDR3 bases: TGTGCCAGCAGTTCGACTTCCGGACAGGGACACATCCTCTACGAGCAGTACTTC. Full variable domain (outside the CDR3, taken from reference TRBV28 and TRBJ2-7): DVKVTQSSRYLVKRTGEKVFLECVQDMDHENMFWYRQDPGLGLRLIYFSYDVKMKEKGDIPEGYSVSREKKERFSLILESASTNQTSMYLCASSSTSGQGHILYEQYFGPGTRLTVT.

The chain joins TRBV28 to TRBJ1-3; 7 bases are shared with TRBD1. Germline V gives CDR1 MDHEN, CDR2 SYDVKM. With 4 bases clipped from V and 0 bases from J, the junction kept 24 bases outside the gene matches. The CDR3 sequence is 22 residues long. The CDR3 sequence: CASSSSNPPRDSLPASGNTIYF. For the CDR3, the DNA is TGTGCCAGCAGTTCATCCAATCCTCCCCGGGACAGTCTCCCCGCCTCTGGAAACACCATATATTTT.

The chain carries TRBV30 and TRBJ1-6; D gene uncertain. This CDR3 is built from 13 residues. CDR1 is GTSNPN, CDR2 SVGIG, per germline (reference sequence). DNA for the CDR3: TGTGCGTGGCGGGGCTCCTATAATTCACCCCTCCACTTT. The encoded protein is CAWRGSYNSPLHF.

The V gene is TRBV9, the J gene TRBJ1-2; D perhaps matches TRBD1 (5 bases). Per germline, CDR1 SGDLS and CDR2 YYNGEE. The CDR3 is made up of 13 amino acids. V dropped 0 bases and J dropped 5 bases, with 8 bases sitting between them. CDR3 amino acids: CASSVGAGYGYTF. The CDR3 DNA is TGTGCCAGCAGCGTAGGGGCAGGGTATGGCTACACCTTC. The full variable domain, with the rest looked up from reference TRBV9 and TRBJ1-2, is DSGVTQTPKHLITATGQRVTLRCSPRSGDLSVYWYQQSLDQGLQFLIQYYNGEERAKGNILERFSAQQFPDLHSELNLSSLELGDSALYFCASSVGAGYGYTFGSGTRLTVV.

The CDR3 DNA reads as TGTGCCAGCAGCCAAGGCGGCGTTCAGCCCCAGCATTTT. Amino acid sequence: CASSQGGVQPQHF. The chain joins TRBV14 to TRBJ1-5; D is uncertain. CDR3 length equals 13 residues. Germline CDR1 and CDR2: SGHDN and FVKESK. V lost 1 base and J lost 6, with 7 bases in between. Full variable domain (outside the CDR3, taken from reference TRBV14 and TRBJ1-5): EAGVTQFPSHSVIEKGQTVTLRCDPISGHDNLYWYRRVMGKEIKFLLHFVKESKQDESGMPNNRFLAERTGGTYSTLKVQPAELEDSGVYFCASSQGGVQPQHFGDGTRLSIL.

The rearrangement joins TRBV11-2 to TRBJ2-1; TRBD1 might be the D (6 bases). The CDR3 spans 16 residues. With 0 bases removed from V and 6 bases from J, the gap between germline ends came to 15 bases. Germline CDR1 is SGHAT and CDR2 is FQNNGV. In DNA, the CDR3 is TGTGCCAGCAGCTTAGACAGTTGGACAGACGTCAATGAGCAGTTCTTC. It yields the protein CASSLDSWTDVNEQFF.

The chain is built from TRBV10-3 and TRBJ1-4, with D possibly being TRBD1 (6 bases). V lost 2 bases and J lost 7, with 20 bases in between. This CDR3 is built from 17 residues. The germline V gene has CDR1 ENHRY and CDR2 SYGVKD. In DNA form, the CDR3 reads TGTGCCATCAGTGAGCTATATCGAGCAGGGGCGGGTGAAAAACTGTTTTTT. This codes for CAISELYRAGAGEKLFF.

The rearrangement links TRBV5-6 to TRBJ2-7; D is perhaps TRBD2 (6 bases). V was cut by 3 bases and J by 4 bases, with 8 bases left in between. CDR3 length: 12 amino acids. The germline V gene has CDR1 SGHDT and CDR2 YYEEEE. The CDR3 sequence is CASSYGGYEQYF. Here the CDR3 DNA reads TGTGCCAGCAGCTACGGGGGATACGAGCAGTACTTC.

This rearrangement joins TRBV6-6 to TRBJ2-1; perhaps TRBD1 as D (6 bases). The CDR3 contains 14 residues. V lost 7 bases and J lost 4, with 14 bases in between. Germline lookup yields CDR1 MNHNY and CDR2 SVGAGI (reference sequence). Written as DNA, the CDR3 is TGTGCCAGCACTGATCCAGGGACATACAATGAGCAGTTCTTC. This gives the protein CASTDPGTYNEQFF.

This clone was seen once. The chain uses TRBV6-5 and TRBJ1-1; 9 bases match TRBD1. The CDR3 covers 13 residues. V lost 9 bases, J lost 4 bases, and 6 bases stayed unmatched. Germline loops: CDR1 MNHEY, CDR2 SVGAGI. CDR3 DNA sequence: TGTGCCAGTCACTACAGGGGGCGCACTGAAGCTTTCTTT. This sequence encodes CASHYRGRTEAFF.

This chain connects TRBV29-1 to TRBJ2-2; a possible D gene is TRBD1 (6 bases). Germline V CDR1 and CDR2: SQVTM, ANQGSEA. This CDR3 region has 14 residues. With 4 bases removed from V and 4 bases from J, the gap between germline ends came to 13 bases. For the CDR3, the DNA is TGCAGCGTTGCGGGGACAAGTCGCACCGGGGAGCTGTTTTTT. Its protein product is CSVAGTSRTGELFF.

V is TRBV27 and J is TRBJ2-7, with 14 bases identical to TRBD2. V gave up 4 bases and J gave up 3 bases; unmatched junction bases: 2. CDR3 length: 15 residues. Germline CDR1 and CDR2: MNHEY and SMNVEV (reference sequence). The CDR3 is CASSYGLAGGYEQYF. The CDR3 DNA is TGTGCCAGCAGTTACGGACTAGCGGGGGGCTACGAGCAGTACTTC.

V is TRBV4-3 and J is TRBJ2-7; 8 bases are shared with TRBD1. V lost 2 bases to trimming and J lost 1 base; unmatched junction nucleotides: 4. The length of the CDR3 is 15 residues. In germline, CDR1 is LGHNA, CDR2 YSLEER. CDR3 in DNA: TGCGCCAGCAGCCAATCCCGACAGGGGTCCTACGAGCAGTACTTC. Its protein is CASSQSRQGSYEQYF.

The rearrangement joins TRBV5-1 to TRBJ1-2, with 8 bases aligning to TRBD1. V dropped 2 bases and J dropped 1; count of bases not matched to a gene: 7. The CDR3 length is 16 residues. Germline lookup yields CDR1 SGHRS and CDR2 YFSETQ. The CDR3 nucleotides read TGCGCCAGCAGCTTCTACCAGGGGGCGGGTAACTATGGCTACACCTTC. It yields the protein CASSFYQGAGNYGYTF.

This sequence joins TRBV14 and TRBJ2-5; tentatively, D is TRBD1 (5 bases). Germline V gene lookup returns CDR1 SGHDN and CDR2 FVKESK. The CDR3 totals 12 residues. Deletions cut 4 bases from V and 7 bases from J, with 10 bases between. The CDR3 sequence: CASSPLGVTQYF. The CDR3 nucleotides are TGTGCCAGCAGCCCCTTAGGGGTGACCCAGTACTTC.

The count of this clone is one. This rearrangement joins TRBV9 to TRBJ2-3; D uncertain. Trimming cost V 0 bases and J 2 bases, with 10 bases left between them. Germline V CDR1 and CDR2: SGDLS, YYNGEE. The CDR3 has 15 residues. The DNA for the CDR3 is TGTGCCAGCAGCGTAGCGATTGTACTCACAGATACGCAGTATTTT. This codes for CASSVAIVLTDTQYF.